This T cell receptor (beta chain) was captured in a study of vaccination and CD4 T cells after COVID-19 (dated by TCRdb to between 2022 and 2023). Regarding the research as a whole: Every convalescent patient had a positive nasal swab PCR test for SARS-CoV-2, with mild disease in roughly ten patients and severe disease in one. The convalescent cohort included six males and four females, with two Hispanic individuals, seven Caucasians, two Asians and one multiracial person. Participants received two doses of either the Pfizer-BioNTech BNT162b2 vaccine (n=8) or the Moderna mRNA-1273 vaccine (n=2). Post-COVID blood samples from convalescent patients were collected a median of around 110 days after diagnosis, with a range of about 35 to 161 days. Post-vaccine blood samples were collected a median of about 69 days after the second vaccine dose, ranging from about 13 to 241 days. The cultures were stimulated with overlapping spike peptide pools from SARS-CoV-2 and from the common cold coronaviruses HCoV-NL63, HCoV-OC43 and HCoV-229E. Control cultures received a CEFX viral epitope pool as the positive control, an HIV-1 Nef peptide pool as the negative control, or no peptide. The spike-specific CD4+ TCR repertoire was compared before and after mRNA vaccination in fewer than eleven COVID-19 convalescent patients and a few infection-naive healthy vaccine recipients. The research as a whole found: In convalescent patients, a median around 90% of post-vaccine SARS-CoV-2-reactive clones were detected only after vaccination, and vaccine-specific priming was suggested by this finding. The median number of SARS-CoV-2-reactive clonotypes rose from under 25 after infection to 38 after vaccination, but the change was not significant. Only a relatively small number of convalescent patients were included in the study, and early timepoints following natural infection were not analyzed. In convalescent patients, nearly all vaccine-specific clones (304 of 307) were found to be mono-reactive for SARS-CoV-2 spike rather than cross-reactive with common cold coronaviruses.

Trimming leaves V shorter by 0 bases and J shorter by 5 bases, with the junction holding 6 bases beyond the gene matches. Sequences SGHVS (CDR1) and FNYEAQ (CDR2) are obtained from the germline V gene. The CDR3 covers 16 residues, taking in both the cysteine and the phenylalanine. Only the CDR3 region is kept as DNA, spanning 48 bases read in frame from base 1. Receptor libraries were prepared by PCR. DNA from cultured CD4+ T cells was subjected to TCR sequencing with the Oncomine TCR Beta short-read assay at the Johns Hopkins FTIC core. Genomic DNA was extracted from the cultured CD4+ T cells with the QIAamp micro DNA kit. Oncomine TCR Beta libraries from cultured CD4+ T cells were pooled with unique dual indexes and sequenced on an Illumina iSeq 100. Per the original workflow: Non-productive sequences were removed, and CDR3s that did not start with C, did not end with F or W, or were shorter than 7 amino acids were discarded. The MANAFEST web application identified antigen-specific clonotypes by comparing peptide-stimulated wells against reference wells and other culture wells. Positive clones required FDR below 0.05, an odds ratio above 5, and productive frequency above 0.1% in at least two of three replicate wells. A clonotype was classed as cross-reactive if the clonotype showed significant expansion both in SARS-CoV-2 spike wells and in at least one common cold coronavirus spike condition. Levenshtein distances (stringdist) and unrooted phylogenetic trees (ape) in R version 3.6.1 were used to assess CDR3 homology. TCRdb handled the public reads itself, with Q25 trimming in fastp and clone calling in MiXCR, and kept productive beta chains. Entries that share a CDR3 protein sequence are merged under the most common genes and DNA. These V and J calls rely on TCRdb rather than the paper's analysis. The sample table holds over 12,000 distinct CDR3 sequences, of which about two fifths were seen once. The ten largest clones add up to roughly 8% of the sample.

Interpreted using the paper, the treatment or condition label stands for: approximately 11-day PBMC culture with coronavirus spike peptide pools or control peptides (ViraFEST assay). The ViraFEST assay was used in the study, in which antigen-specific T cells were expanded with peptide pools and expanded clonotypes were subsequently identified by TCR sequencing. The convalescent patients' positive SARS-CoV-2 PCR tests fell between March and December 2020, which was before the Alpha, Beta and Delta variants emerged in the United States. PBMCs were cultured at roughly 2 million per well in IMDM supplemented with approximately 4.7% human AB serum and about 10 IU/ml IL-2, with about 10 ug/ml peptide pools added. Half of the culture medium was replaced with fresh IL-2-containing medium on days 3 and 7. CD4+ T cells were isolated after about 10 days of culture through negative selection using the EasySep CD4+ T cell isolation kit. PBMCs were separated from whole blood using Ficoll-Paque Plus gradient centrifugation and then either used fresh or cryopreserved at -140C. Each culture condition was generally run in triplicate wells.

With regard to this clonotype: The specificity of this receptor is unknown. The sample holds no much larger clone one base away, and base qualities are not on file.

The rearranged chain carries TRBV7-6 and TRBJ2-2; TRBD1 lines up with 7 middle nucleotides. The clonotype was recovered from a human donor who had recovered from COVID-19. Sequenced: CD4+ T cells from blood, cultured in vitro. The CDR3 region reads CASSLASPGGTGELFF. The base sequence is TGTGCCAGCAGCTTAGCTTCCCCAGGGGGTACCGGGGAGCTGTTTTTT. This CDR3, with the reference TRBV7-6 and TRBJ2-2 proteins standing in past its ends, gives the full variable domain GAGVSQSPRYKVTKRGQDVALRCDPISGHVSLYWYRQALGQGPEFLTYFNYEAQQDKSGLPNDRFSAERPEGSISTLTIQRTEQRDSAMYRCASSLASPGGTGELFFGEGSRLTVL.